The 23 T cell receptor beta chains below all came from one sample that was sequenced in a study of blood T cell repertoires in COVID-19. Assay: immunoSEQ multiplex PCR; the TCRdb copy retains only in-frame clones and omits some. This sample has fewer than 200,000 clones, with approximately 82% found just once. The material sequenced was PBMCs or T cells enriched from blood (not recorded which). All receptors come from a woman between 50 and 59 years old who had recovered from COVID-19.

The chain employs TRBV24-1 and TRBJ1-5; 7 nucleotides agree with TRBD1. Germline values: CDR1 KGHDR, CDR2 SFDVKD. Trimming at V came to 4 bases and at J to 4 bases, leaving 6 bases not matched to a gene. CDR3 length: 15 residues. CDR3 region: CATSESGGRNQPQHF. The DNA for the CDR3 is TGTGCCACCAGTGAATCAGGGGGGAGGAATCAGCCCCAGCATTTT.

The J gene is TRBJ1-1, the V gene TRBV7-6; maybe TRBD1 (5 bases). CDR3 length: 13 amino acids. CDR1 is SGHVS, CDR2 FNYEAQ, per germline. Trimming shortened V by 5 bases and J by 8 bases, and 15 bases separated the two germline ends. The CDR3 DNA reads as TGTGCCAGCAGCGAACTAATACAGGAGGAAGCTTTCTTT. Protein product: CASSELIQEEAFF.

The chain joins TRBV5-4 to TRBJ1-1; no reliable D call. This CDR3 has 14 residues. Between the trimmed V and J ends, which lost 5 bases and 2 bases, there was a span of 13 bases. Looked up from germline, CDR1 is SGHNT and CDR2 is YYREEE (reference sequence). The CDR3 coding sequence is TGTGCCAGCAGTCCAGGAGGGAGAAACACTGAAGCTTTCTTT. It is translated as CASSPGGRNTEAFF.

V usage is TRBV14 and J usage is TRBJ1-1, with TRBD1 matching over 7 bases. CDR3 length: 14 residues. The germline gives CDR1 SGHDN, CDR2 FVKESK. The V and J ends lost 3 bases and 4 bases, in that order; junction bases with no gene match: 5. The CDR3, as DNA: TGTGCCAGCAGCCAGTGGCAGGGGGTCACTGAAGCTTTCTTT. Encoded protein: CASSQWQGVTEAFF.

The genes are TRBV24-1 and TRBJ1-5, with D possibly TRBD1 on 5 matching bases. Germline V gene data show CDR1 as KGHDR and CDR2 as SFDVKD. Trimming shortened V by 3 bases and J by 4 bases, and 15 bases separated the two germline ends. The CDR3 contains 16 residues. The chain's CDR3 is CATSDSRVPDNQPQHF. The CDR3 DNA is TGTGCCACCAGTGATAGCAGGGTGCCGGATAATCAGCCCCAGCATTTT.

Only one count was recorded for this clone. The CDR3 region is CAWSVESGWTQYF. The CDR3, as DNA: TGTGCCTGGAGTGTAGAATCCGGTTGGACCCAGTACTTC. The chain joins TRBV30 to TRBJ2-5; D uncertain. CDR3 length: 13 amino acids. The germline V gene has CDR1 GTSNPN and CDR2 SVGIG (reference sequence). V dropped 0 bases and J dropped 7 bases, with 12 bases sitting between them. Complete variable domain (other parts from reference TRBV30 and TRBJ2-5): SQTIHQWPATLVQPVGSPLSLECTVEGTSNPNLYWYRQAAGRGLQLLFYSVGIGQISSEVPQNLSASRPQDRQFILSSKKLLLSDSGFYLCAWSVESGWTQYFGPGTRLLVL.

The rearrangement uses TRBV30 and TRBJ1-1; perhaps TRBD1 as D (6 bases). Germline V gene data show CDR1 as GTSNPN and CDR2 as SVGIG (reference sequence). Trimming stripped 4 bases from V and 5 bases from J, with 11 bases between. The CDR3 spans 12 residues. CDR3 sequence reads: CAWKGGVTEAFF. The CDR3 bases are TGTGCCTGGAAAGGGGGGGTTACTGAAGCTTTCTTT.

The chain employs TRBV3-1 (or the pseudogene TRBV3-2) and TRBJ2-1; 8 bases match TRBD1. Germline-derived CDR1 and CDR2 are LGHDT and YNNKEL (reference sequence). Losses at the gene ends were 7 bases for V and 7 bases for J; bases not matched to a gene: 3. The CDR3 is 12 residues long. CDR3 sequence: CASKRTGNEQFF. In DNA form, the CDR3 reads TGTGCCAGCAAAAGGACAGGGAATGAGCAGTTCTTC.

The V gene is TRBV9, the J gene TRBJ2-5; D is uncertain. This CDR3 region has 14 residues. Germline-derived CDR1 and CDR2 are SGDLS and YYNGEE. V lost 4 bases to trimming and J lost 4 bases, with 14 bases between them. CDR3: CASSSRDIGETQYF. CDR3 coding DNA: TGTGCCAGCAGCTCGCGTGATATCGGAGAGACCCAGTACTTC.

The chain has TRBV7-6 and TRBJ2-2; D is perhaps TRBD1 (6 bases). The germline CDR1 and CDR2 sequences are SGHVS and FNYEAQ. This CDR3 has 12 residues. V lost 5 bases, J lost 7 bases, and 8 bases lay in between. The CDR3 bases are TGTGCCAGCAGCCGAGGGGGCGGGGAGCTGTTTTTT. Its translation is CASSRGGGELFF.

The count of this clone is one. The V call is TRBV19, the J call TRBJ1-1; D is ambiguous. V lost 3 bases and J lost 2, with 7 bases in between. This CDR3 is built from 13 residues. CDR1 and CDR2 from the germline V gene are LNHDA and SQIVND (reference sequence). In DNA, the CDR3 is TGTGCCAGTAGTATCCGGGGAAACACTGAAGCTTTCTTT. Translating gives CASSIRGNTEAFF.

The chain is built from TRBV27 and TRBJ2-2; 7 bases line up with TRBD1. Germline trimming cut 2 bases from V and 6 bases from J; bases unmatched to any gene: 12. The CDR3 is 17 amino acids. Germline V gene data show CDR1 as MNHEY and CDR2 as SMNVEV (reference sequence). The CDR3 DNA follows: TGTGCCAGCAGTTTAAAGGGGGCCCGGATAAAGCCCGGGGAGCTGTTTTTT. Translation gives CASSLKGARIKPGELFF.

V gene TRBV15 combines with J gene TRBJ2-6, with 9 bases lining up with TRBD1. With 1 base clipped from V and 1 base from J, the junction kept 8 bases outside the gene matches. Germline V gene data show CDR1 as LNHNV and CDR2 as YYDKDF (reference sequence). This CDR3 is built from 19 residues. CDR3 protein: CATSRVRDRVDSGANVLTF. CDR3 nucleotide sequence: TGTGCCACCAGCAGAGTCCGGGACAGGGTCGATTCTGGGGCCAACGTCCTGACTTTC.

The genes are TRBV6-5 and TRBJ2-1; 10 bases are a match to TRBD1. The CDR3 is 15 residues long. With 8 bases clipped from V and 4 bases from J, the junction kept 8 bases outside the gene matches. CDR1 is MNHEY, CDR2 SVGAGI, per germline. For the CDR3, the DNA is TGTGCCAGCCCTCCGGGACAGGGGCCTTACAATGAGCAGTTCTTC. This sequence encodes CASPPGQGPYNEQFF.

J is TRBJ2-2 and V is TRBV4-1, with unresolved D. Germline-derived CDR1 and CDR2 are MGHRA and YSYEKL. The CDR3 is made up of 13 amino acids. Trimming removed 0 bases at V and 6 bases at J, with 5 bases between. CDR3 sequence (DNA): TGCGCCAGCAGCCAAGACTCCCCCGGGGAGCTGTTTTTT. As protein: CASSQDSPGELFF.

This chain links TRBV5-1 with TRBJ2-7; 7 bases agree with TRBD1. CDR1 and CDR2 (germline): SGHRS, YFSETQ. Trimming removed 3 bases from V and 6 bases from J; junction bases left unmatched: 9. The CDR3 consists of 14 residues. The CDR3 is CASSSGDRGFEQYV. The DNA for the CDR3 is TGCGCCAGCAGCTCCGGGGACAGAGGCTTCGAGCAGTACGTC.

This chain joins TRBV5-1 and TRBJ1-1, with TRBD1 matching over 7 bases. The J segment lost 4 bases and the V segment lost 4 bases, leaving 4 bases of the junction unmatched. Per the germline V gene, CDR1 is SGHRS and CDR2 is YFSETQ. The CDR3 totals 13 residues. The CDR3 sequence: CASSQEGATEAFF. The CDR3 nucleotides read TGCGCCAGCAGCCAGGAGGGGGCCACTGAAGCTTTCTTT. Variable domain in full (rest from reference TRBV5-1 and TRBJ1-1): KAGVTQTPRYLIKTRGQQVTLSCSPISGHRSVSWYQQTPGQGLQFLFEYFSETQRNKGNFPGRFSGRQFSNSRSEMNVSTLELGDSALYLCASSQEGATEAFFGQGTRLTVV.

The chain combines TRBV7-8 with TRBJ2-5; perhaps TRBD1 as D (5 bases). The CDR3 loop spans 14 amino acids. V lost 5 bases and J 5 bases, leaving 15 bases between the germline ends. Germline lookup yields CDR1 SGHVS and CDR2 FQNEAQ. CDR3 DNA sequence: TGTGCCAGCAGCCAACAGGTAGTCCAGGAGACCCAGTACTTC. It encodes CASSQQVVQETQYF.

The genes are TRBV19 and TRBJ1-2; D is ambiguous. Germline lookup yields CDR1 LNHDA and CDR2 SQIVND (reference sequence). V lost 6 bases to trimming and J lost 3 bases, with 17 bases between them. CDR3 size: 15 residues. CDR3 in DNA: TGTGCCAGTAGCCCTCCCGCCCGGGATGACTATGGCTACACCTTC. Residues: CASSPPARDDYGYTF.

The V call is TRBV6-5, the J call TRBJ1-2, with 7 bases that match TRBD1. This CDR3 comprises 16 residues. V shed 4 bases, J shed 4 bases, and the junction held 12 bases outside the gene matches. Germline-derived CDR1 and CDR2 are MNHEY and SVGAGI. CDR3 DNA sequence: TGTGCCAGCAGTTTGAAAGTACAGGGGACCCTCTATGGCTACACCTTC. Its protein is CASSLKVQGTLYGYTF.

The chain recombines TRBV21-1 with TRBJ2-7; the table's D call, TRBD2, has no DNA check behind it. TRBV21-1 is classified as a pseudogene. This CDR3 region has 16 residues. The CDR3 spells CASSKVRAGDEDEQYV. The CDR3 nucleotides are TGTGCCAGCAGCAAAGTGCGAGCGGGGGATGAAGACGAGCAGTACGTC.

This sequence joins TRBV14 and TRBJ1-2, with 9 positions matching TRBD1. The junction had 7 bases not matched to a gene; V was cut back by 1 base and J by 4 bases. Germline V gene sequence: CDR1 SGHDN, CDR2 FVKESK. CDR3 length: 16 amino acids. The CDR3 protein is CASSQVVGTGTYGYTF. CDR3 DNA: TGTGCCAGCAGCCAAGTGGTGGGGACAGGGACCTATGGCTACACCTTC.

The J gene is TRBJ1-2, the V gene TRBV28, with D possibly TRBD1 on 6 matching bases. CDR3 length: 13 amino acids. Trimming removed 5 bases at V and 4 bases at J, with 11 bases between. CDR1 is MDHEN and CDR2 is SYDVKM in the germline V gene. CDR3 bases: TGTGCCAGCAGTGACAGGTTGAGCTATGGCTACACCTTC. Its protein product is CASSDRLSYGYTF.